This T cell receptor beta chain originates from a study of cytomegalovirus exposure and HLA in healthy donors. General study findings and limits: Several top significant clusters appeared, in a later analysis, to be linked to common viral pathogens. Several V segments, TRBV6-2 and TRBV6-3 among them, could not be told apart and were dropped.

Germline V lookup: CDR1 SSHAT, CDR2 FNYEAQ (reference sequence). CDR3 size: 18 residues. V dropped 2 bases and J dropped 3; count of bases not matched to a gene: 12. The study ran its PCR with 60 Vbeta and 13 Jbeta primers. This table comes from immunoSEQ multiplex PCR, and its TCRdb copy is limited to in-frame clones, with some not included. The sample has about 150,000 clones; roughly 87% are singletons. A note on this clone: Its antigen is unidentified.

Source material: PBMCs. The sequence was obtained from a woman in her 40s in good health and CMV-seronegative. The V call is TRBV7-7, the J call TRBJ2-3, with 9 bases matching TRBD2. CDR3 sequence reads: CASSLKPPAAGGTDTQYF. Written as DNA, the CDR3 is TGTGCCAGCAGCTTAAAACCCCCCGCGGCGGGAGGGACAGATACGCAGTATTTT.